These 19 T cell receptor beta chains were all obtained from the same sample, sequenced in a study of response to subunit inactivated influenza vaccine. TCRdb reprocessed the RT-PCR reads with MiXCR, giving one entry per CDR3 protein. Of around 850,000 distinct CDR3 sequences detected, roughly 18% appear once; the ten largest clones hold about a tenth. The material was PBMCs from blood, obtained 5 days after vaccination. Every receptor here comes from a man aged 45-65 years who received an inactivated influenza vaccine.

This clonotype was found a few times. The rearrangement links TRBV13 to TRBJ2-1; weak D call: TRBD1 (6 bases). Germline values: CDR1 PRHDT, CDR2 FYEKMQ (reference sequence). The CDR3 runs to 16 residues. Trimming pared 1 base from V and 0 bases from J, leaving 10 bases between. Written as DNA, the CDR3 is TGTGCCAGCAGCTTAGTCGGGACACCCTCCTACAATGAGCAGTTCTTC. Protein sequence: CASSLVGTPSYNEQFF.

About this clonotype: At one boundary the junction diverges from the germline segment, which might be a read error. This chain uses TRBV12-3 or TRBV12-4 with TRBJ2-1, with a weak D call TRBD2 (5 bases). This CDR3 is 14 amino acids long. The chain's CDR3 is CASSPRFAPGERVF. The CDR3 nucleotides are TGTGCCAGCAGTCCGCGTTTTGCCCCTGGGGAGAGGGTCTTC.

This clonotype was found a few times. The gene calls are TRBV4-2 and TRBJ1-2; 8 nucleotides agree with TRBD1. Germline loops: CDR1 LGHNA, CDR2 YNFKEQ. The ends lost 0 bases at V and 4 bases at J; junction bases unmatched: 4. The CDR3 extends over 15 amino acids. The CDR3: CASSQDRDRSYGYTF. Here the CDR3 DNA reads TGTGCCAGCAGCCAAGATCGGGACAGGTCCTATGGCTACACCTTC.

This clonotype was picked up one time. The chain uses TRBV7-9 and TRBJ2-1; perhaps TRBD2 as D (5 bases). V dropped 5 bases and J dropped 7 bases, with 12 bases sitting between them. Germline-derived CDR1 and CDR2 are SEHNR and FQNEAQ (reference sequence). This CDR3 contains 13 residues. CDR3 DNA sequence: TGTGCCAGCAGCCGCGAACTAGTAAATGAGCAGTTCTTC. Translation: CASSRELVNEQFF.

The genes are TRBV4-3 and TRBJ2-1; D not resolved. The germline V and J ends were trimmed by 0 bases and 6 bases, with 12 bases remaining between them. This CDR3 has 15 residues. Germline V gene sequence: CDR1 LGHNA, CDR2 YSLEER. The CDR3 DNA sequence: TGCGCCAGCAGCCAAGATCCCCCCCCTCGCAATGAGCAGTTCTTC. This translates into CASSQDPPPRNEQFF.

At least ten counts were recorded for this clonotype. The gene calls are TRBV29-1 and TRBJ1-1; the D is unclear. The germline V gene has CDR1 SQVTM and CDR2 ANQGSEA. V was cut by 4 bases and J by 2 bases, with 8 bases left in between. The CDR3 is 12 amino acids. CDR3 in DNA: TGCAGCGTTGGCGGGGTAAACACTGAAGCTTTCTTT. Translation gives CSVGGVNTEAFF.

The chain has TRBV28 and TRBJ2-3; TRBD2 aligns across 8 bases. Germline assignment: CDR1 MDHEN and CDR2 SYDVKM. The CDR3 loop spans 20 amino acids. J lost 0 bases, V lost 3 bases, and 17 bases had no gene match. The CDR3 spells CASSFPQSAGGSLSTDTQYF. CDR3 DNA: TGTGCCAGCAGTTTCCCCCAATCGGCGGGGGGCTCCCTAAGCACAGATACGCAGTATTTT.

Only a few counts were recorded for this clonotype. The chain combines TRBV30 with TRBJ2-7; 7 bases align to TRBD1. The CDR3 spans 15 residues. Unmatched junction bases numbered 10, after V lost 2 bases and J lost 3 bases. In germline, CDR1 is GTSNPN, CDR2 SVGIG (reference sequence). CDR3 amino acids: CAWSQGSGGYYEQYF. CDR3 coding DNA: TGTGCCTGGAGTCAGGGGTCAGGGGGATACTACGAGCAGTACTTC.

This clonotype was recorded a few times. The V and J genes are TRBV7-2 and TRBJ2-3, with 13 bases aligning to TRBD2. Germline values: CDR1 SGHTA, CDR2 FQGNSA. The CDR3 runs to 16 residues. Trimming removed 5 bases from V and 5 bases from J; junction bases left unmatched: 7. CDR3 sequence reads: CASSITSGGAGDTQYF. The DNA for the CDR3 is TGTGCCAGCAGCATAACTAGCGGGGGGGCAGGAGATACGCAGTATTTT.

V is TRBV20-1 and J is TRBJ1-5, with a tentative D call TRBD1 (6 bases). Germline V gene data show CDR1 as DFQATT and CDR2 as SNEGSKA (reference sequence). V was clipped by 5 bases and J by 1 base, with 21 bases between them. CDR3 length equals 17 residues. The chain's CDR3 is CSASVRGQGWSNQPQHF. In nucleotides, the CDR3 is TGCAGTGCTTCAGTTCGGGGGCAGGGTTGGAGCAATCAGCCCCAGCATTTT.

The chain's CDR3 is CASSQRSGDLGLARNEQFF. The CDR3 DNA sequence: TGCGCCAGCAGCCAAAGGTCGGGGGACTTGGGACTAGCTAGGAATGAGCAGTTCTTC. V usage is TRBV4-1 and J usage is TRBJ2-1, with 9 nucleotides matching TRBD2. The CDR3 spans 19 residues. V was clipped by 2 bases and J by 7 bases; unmatched bases: 18. Germline CDR1 and CDR2: MGHRA and YSYEKL.

There are a few counts of this clonotype. This chain uses TRBV10-3 with TRBJ2-5, with no clear D. V was cut by 0 bases and J by 2 bases, with 10 bases left in between. This CDR3 is 15 amino acids long. The germline V gene has CDR1 ENHRY and CDR2 SYGVKD. The CDR3 region is CAISESRVGQETQYF. The CDR3 region has the DNA TGTGCCATCAGTGAGTCTAGGGTTGGGCAAGAGACCCAGTACTTC.

The gene calls are TRBV20-1 and TRBJ1-2; no definite D call. CDR1 is DFQATT and CDR2 is SNEGSKA in the germline V gene (reference sequence). V lost 3 bases, J lost 4 bases, and 9 bases lay in between. The CDR3 is 12 residues long. The CDR3 nucleotides are TGCAGTGCTAGTGACGGGGTCTATGGCTACACCTTC. Translation gives CSASDGVYGYTF.

CDR3 sequence: CASSSAIGAVLYNEQFF. CDR3 in DNA: TGTGCCAGCAGTTCGGCGATAGGGGCGGTCCTTTACAATGAGCAGTTCTTC. The rearrangement links TRBV6-2 or TRBV6-3 to TRBJ2-1; a weak D match, TRBD1 (5 bases). The CDR3 extends over 17 amino acids. V was pared by 4 bases and J by 4 bases, with 20 bases between. CDR1 is MNHEY and CDR2 is SVGEGT in the germline V gene.

This clonotype came up a few times. The V gene is TRBV5-1, the J gene TRBJ1-2; no clear D. Per the germline V gene, CDR1 is SGHRS and CDR2 is YFSETQ. The CDR3 contains 13 residues. V was cut by 2 bases and J by 8 bases, with 13 bases left in between. CDR3 sequence (DNA): TGCGCCAGCAGCTTCGAGGCCGTCGCGGGCTACACCTTC. This encodes CASSFEAVAGYTF.

This clonotype showed up many times. This chain connects TRBV7-8 to TRBJ2-3; 9 bases map to TRBD2. Germline CDR1 SGHVS, CDR2 FQNEAQ. The CDR3 sequence is 16 residues long. V lost 0 bases and J lost 2; bases outside the gene matches: 3. CDR3: CASSLAASGNTDTQYF. CDR3 DNA: TGTGCCAGCAGCTTAGCCGCTAGCGGGAACACAGATACGCAGTATTTT. The complete variable domain, with remaining parts taken from reference TRBV7-8 and TRBJ2-3, reads GAGVSQSPRYKVAKRGQDVALRCDPISGHVSLFWYQQALGQGPEFLTYFQNEAQLDKSGLPSDRFFAERPEGSVSTLKIQRTQQEDSAVYLCASSLAASGNTDTQYFGPGTRLTVL.

This chain connects TRBV6-2 or TRBV6-3 to TRBJ2-1, with 11 bases lining up with TRBD2. CDR1 and CDR2 (germline): MNHEY, SVGEGT. This CDR3 region has 16 residues. V shed 0 bases, J shed 3 bases, and the junction held 1 base outside the gene matches. The CDR3 region has the DNA TGTGCCAGCAGTTACTCTGGGACTAGCGGCTACAATGAGCAGTTCTTC. This gives the protein CASSYSGTSGYNEQFF.

There are many counts of this clonotype. This rearrangement joins TRBV18 to TRBJ2-5, with a possible D match to TRBD2 (5 bases). V dropped 8 bases and J dropped 1 base, with 11 bases sitting between them. CDR1 is KGHSH, CDR2 LQKENI, per germline. The CDR3 loop spans 13 amino acids. The CDR3 spells CASSPTIQETQYF. The CDR3 DNA sequence: TGTGCCAGCAGCCCGACTATCCAAGAGACCCAGTACTTC.

The chain combines TRBV15 with TRBJ2-7; TRBD2 aligns across 9 bases. The CDR3 sequence is 15 residues long. Germline V gene sequence: CDR1 LNHNV, CDR2 YYDKDF (reference sequence). After removal of 5 bases from V and 8 bases from J, the junction contained 13 bases not matched to a gene. CDR3 DNA sequence: TGTGCCACCAGCCTAGAGACAGCGGGAGGTGGGAAGCAGTACTTC. Translation: CATSLETAGGGKQYF.